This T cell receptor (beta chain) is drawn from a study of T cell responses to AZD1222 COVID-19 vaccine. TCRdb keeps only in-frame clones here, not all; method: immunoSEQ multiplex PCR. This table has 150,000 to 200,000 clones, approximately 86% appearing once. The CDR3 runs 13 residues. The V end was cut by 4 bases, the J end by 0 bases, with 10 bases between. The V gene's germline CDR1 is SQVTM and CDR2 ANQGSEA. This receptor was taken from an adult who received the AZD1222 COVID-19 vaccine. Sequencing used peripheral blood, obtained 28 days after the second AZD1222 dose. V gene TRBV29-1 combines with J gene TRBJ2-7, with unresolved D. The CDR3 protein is CSVGQEVSYEQYF. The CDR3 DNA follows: TGCAGCGTTGGACAAGAAGTCTCCTACGAGCAGTACTTC.